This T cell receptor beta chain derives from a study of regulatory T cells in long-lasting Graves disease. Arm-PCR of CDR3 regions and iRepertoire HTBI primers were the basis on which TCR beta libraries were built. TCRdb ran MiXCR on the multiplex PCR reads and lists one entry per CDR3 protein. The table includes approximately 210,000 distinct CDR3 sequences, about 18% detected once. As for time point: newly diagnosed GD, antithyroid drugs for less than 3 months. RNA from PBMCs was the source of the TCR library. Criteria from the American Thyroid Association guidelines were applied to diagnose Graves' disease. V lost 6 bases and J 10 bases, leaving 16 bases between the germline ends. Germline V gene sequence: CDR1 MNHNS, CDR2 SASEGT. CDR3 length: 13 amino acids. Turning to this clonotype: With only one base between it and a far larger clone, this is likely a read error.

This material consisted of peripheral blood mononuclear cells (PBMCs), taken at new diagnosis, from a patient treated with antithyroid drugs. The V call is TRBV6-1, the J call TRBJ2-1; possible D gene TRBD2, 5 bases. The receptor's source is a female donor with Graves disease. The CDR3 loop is CASSPLGNYEQFF. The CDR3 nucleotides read TGTGCCAGCAGCCCACTAGGAAACTACGAGCAGTTCTTC.